This TCR beta chain was obtained from a study of T cell repertoires in cytomegalovirus infection. Whole-study findings and limits: HLA-C-restricted, CMV-specific TCR beta clonotypes were dominant ex vivo.

Germline lookup yields CDR1 LNHDA and CDR2 SQIVND (reference sequence). The V segment lost 8 bases and the J segment 3 bases; nucleotides outside the gene matches: 8. The CDR3 sequence is 14 residues long. Concerning this clonotype itself: What it binds is not known.

TCRdb reanalysed the reads using MiXCR and keeps one entry per CDR3 protein. Of around 570,000 distinct CDR3 sequences listed, 40% were seen once; the top ten hold 48%. The sample was cultured PBMCs, taken from culture after CMV antigen stimulation. The TCR comes from a human donor in good health (CMV status not recorded). Some clones in this sample may be carry-over from other donors' samples. The gene calls are TRBV19 and TRBJ1-2; 8 nucleotides align to TRBD1. The CDR3 nucleotides are TGTGCCAGTCAAGAGACAGGGGAGGACTATGGCTACACCTTC. Translating it yields CASQETGEDYGYTF.